Below are 14 T cell receptor beta chains sequenced from a single sample in a study of Ad26.COV2.S vaccination and SARS-CoV-2 variants. The treatment is: around 19 received Ad26.COV2.S at low or high dose, single or two shots; a few received placebo; per-sample allocation not given. Specimen acquisition occurred on day 63 following the initial vaccine or placebo injection. TCRdb's table, derived via immunoSEQ multiplex PCR, lists solely in-frame clones and lacks some. The profile shows more than 300,000 clones, around 89% of them singletons. The specimen was peripheral blood, collected in a trial of Ad26.COV2.S vaccine versus placebo. Receptor source: a person aged 18 to 65 who received the Ad26.COV2.S COVID-19 vaccine or a placebo.

The V gene is TRBV4-3, the J gene TRBJ2-5; D might be TRBD1 or TRBD2, each matching 5 bases. This CDR3 has 16 amino acids. Germline CDR1 reads LGHNA; CDR2 reads YSLEER. V lost 4 bases, J lost 1 base, and 16 bases lay in between. CDR3 residues: CASSRLGPGAQETQYF. For the CDR3, the DNA is TGCGCCAGCAGCCGGTTGGGGCCCGGGGCCCAAGAGACCCAGTACTTC.

The chain links TRBV6-5 to TRBJ1-5; D call uncertain. The CDR3 has 15 residues. V was pared by 8 bases and J by 1 base, with 15 bases between. In germline, CDR1 is MNHEY, CDR2 SVGAGI. CDR3: CASQLIQASNQPQHF. The CDR3 DNA sequence: TGTGCCAGCCAACTCATCCAGGCGAGCAATCAGCCCCAGCATTTT.

This CDR3 reads CASSLGLADTQYF. Here the CDR3 DNA reads TGTGCCAGCAGCCTTGGGTTAGCAGATACGCAGTATTTT. The rearrangement uses TRBV7-2 and TRBJ2-3; D is unclear. The CDR3 consists of 13 residues. V was clipped by 5 bases and J by 4 bases, with 10 bases between them. CDR1 SGHTA and CDR2 FQGNSA come from the germline V gene.

V gene TRBV27 combines with J gene TRBJ1-4; 8 nucleotides match TRBD1. Germline V gene sequence: CDR1 MNHEY, CDR2 SMNVEV (reference sequence). This CDR3 comprises 18 residues. V gave up 5 bases and J gave up 7 bases; unmatched junction bases: 18. The CDR3 nucleotides read TGTGCCAGCAGTCCCCTTAATCTAATGACAGGGGCGTTTGAAAAACTGTTTTTT. This translates into CASSPLNLMTGAFEKLFF.

This chain uses TRBV11-3 with TRBJ2-1; tentatively, D is TRBD2 (6 bases). CDR1 is SGHNT, CDR2 YENEEA, per germline. This CDR3 comprises 15 residues. Trimming removed 5 bases at V and 4 bases at J, with 15 bases between. CDR3 amino acids: CASSPLGTAYNEQFF. The CDR3 bases are TGTGCCAGCAGCCCCCTCGGGACTGCGTACAATGAGCAGTTCTTC.

This chain connects TRBV19 to TRBJ1-5, with D possibly matching TRBD1 (6 bases). Trimming stripped 4 bases from V and 6 bases from J, with 10 bases between. CDR1 LNHDA and CDR2 SQIVND come from the germline V gene (reference sequence). The CDR3 has 13 amino acids. The CDR3 nucleotides are TGTGCCAGTAGTACGGGGGGCGGTCAGCCCCAGCATTTT. This codes for CASSTGGGQPQHF.

Notes on this clone: Compared with germline, one end of the junction differs, possibly owing to a read error. The chain couples TRBV2 to TRBJ1-1, with no clear D. Germline V lookup: CDR1 SNHLY, CDR2 FYNNEI. This CDR3 comprises 14 residues. The CDR3 bases are TGTGCCAGCAGTAAAGCAGGACCGAACACTGAAGCTTTCTTT. This sequence encodes CASSKAGPNTEAFF. Supplemented by reference TRBV2 and TRBJ1-1, the full variable domain reads EPEVTQTPSHQVTQMGQEVILRCVPISNHLYFYWYRQILGQKVEFLVSFYNNEISEKSEIFDDQFSVERPDGSNFTLKIRSTKLEDSAMYFCASSKAGPNTEAFFGQGTRLTVV.

The rearrangement links TRBV30 to TRBJ2-1; perhaps TRBD1 as D (6 bases). This CDR3 is 15 amino acids long. The ends were cut back, 0 bases at V and 3 bases at J, with 12 bases in the middle. Germline V gene data show CDR1 as GTSNPN and CDR2 as SVGIG (reference sequence). CDR3 DNA: TGTGCCTGGAGTGTACCTTTGGACAGCTACAATGAGCAGTTCTTC. This encodes CAWSVPLDSYNEQFF. Supplemented by reference TRBV30 and TRBJ2-1, the full variable domain reads SQTIHQWPATLVQPVGSPLSLECTVEGTSNPNLYWYRQAAGRGLQLLFYSVGIGQISSEVPQNLSASRPQDRQFILSSKKLLLSDSGFYLCAWSVPLDSYNEQFFGPGTRLTVL.

V and J are TRBV14 and TRBJ1-1, with D tentatively TRBD1 (5 bases). V dropped 10 bases and J dropped 2 bases, with 32 bases sitting between them. Germline V gene sequence: CDR1 SGHDN, CDR2 FVKESK. This CDR3 contains 19 residues. CDR3 in amino acids: CATIRGPISGSLKNTEAFF. For the CDR3, the DNA is TGTGCCACCATCCGGGGCCCAATTAGCGGTTCCTTAAAAAACACTGAAGCTTTCTTT.

This sequence joins TRBV7-8 and TRBJ2-2, with D perhaps TRBD1 (6 bases). Germline V gene lookup returns CDR1 SGHVS and CDR2 FQNEAQ. The length of the CDR3 is 16 residues. Trimming removed 5 bases from V and 4 bases from J, with 17 bases in between. In DNA form, the CDR3 reads TGTGCCAGCAGCACCACGAGAATGGACAGCACCGGGGAGCTGTTTTTT. Its protein is CASSTTRMDSTGELFF.

The chain uses TRBV4-2 and TRBJ1-3; D is ambiguous. V lost 0 bases and J 0 bases, leaving 12 bases between the germline ends. The CDR3 contains 17 residues. Germline lookup yields CDR1 LGHNA and CDR2 YNFKEQ. The CDR3 protein is CASSQDSGRVSGNTIYF. The DNA of the CDR3 is TGTGCCAGCAGCCAAGATTCGGGCCGGGTCTCTGGAAACACCATATATTTT.

The rearrangement uses TRBV19 and TRBJ1-5; TRBD1 might be the D (5 bases). V lost 9 bases to trimming and J lost 6 bases, with 15 bases between them. Per germline, CDR1 LNHDA and CDR2 SQIVND (reference sequence). The CDR3 runs 13 residues. The CDR3 sequence: CASSTVKGQPQHF. CDR3 bases: TGTGCCAGCTCGACAGTGAAGGGTCAGCCCCAGCATTTT.

The chain joins TRBV10-1 to TRBJ2-1; D call uncertain. The CDR3 sequence is 15 residues long. The germline gives CDR1 WNHNN, CDR2 SYGVQD (reference sequence). Trimming pared 3 bases from V and 5 bases from J, leaving 14 bases between. The CDR3 loop is CASSDWSGGNNEQFF. The CDR3 region has the DNA TGCGCCAGCAGTGACTGGAGTGGCGGAAACAATGAGCAGTTCTTC.

The V gene is TRBV2, the J gene TRBJ2-3, with 10 nucleotides matching TRBD1. CDR3 length equals 13 residues. Germline V gene data show CDR1 as SNHLY and CDR2 as FYNNEI. With 4 bases clipped from V and 14 bases from J, the junction kept 9 bases outside the gene matches. CDR3 bases: TGTGCCAGCAGTGGGGGGACAGGGGTCGTCATGTATTTT. It translates to CASSGGTGVVMYF. Combining the CDR3 with reference TRBV2 and TRBJ2-3 gives the whole variable domain EPEVTQTPSHQVTQMGQEVILRCVPISNHLYFYWYRQILGQKVEFLVSFYNNEISEKSEIFDDQFSVERPDGSNFTLKIRSTKLEDSAMYFCASSGGTGVVMYFGPGTRLTVL.